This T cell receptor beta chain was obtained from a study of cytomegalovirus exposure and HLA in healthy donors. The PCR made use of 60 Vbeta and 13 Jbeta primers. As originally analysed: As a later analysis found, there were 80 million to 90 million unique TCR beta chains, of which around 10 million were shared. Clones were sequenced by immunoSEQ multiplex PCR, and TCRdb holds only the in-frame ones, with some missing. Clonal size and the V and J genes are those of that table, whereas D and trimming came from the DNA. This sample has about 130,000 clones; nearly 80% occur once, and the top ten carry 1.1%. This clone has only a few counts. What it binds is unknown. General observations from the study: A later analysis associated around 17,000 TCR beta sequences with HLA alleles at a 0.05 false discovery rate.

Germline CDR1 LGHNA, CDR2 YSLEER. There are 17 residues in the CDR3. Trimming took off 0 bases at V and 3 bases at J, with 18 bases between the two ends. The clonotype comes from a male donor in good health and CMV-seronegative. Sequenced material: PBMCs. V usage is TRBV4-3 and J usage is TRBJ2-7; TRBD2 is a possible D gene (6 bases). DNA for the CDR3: TGCGCCAGCAGCCAAGAAAGAATGGCGGGACTCAGCTACGAGCAGTACTTC. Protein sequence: CASSQERMAGLSYEQYF.